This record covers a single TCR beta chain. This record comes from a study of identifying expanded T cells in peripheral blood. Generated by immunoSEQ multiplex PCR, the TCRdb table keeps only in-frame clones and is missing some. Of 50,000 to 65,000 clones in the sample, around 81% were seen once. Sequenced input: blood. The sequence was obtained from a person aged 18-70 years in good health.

CDR3 sequence reads: CASSLGGSNEKLFF. DNA for the CDR3: TGTGCCAGCAGCCTCGGGGGATCTAATGAAAAACTGTTTTTT. The V call is TRBV11-2, the J call TRBJ1-4; a possible D gene is TRBD1 (5 bases). The CDR3 consists of 14 residues. CDR1 is SGHAT and CDR2 is FQNNGV in the germline V gene. The V gene lost 5 bases and the J gene lost 3 bases, with 10 bases spanning the gap.